The clone carrying this T cell receptor (beta chain) was seen only a few times. The antigen is not known. These data belong to a study of T cell repertoires in cytomegalovirus infection. Study details: The study used recently identified HLA-C-restricted and well-studied HLA-B-restricted CMV epitopes. The public TCR beta signatures pointed to both CMV infection and matching HLA type.

Study conclusions and caveats: The response measured ex vivo was dominated by TCR beta clonotypes (HLA-C-restricted and CMV-specific).

The CDR3 loop spans 13 amino acids. Germline V gene data show CDR1 as SGHNT and CDR2 as YYREEE (reference sequence). V was clipped by 4 bases and J by 7 bases; unmatched bases: 4. TCRdb recomputed calls from the reads with MiXCR, one row per CDR3 protein. The sample has 640,000 or so distinct CDR3 sequences; 30% to 40% are singletons. The TCR originated in a human donor in good health (CMV status not recorded). Some clones in this sample may be carry-over from other donors' samples. V usage is TRBV5-4 and J usage is TRBJ2-1; 8 bases are shared with TRBD2. The sample here was cultured PBMCs, taken from culture after CMV antigen stimulation. The CDR3 loop reads CASSPAGGNEQFF. CDR3 in DNA: TGTGCCAGCAGCCCCGCGGGAGGAAATGAGCAGTTCTTC. Drawing the rest from reference TRBV5-4 and TRBJ2-1, the complete variable domain is ETGVTQSPTHLIKTRGQQVTLRCSSQSGHNTVSWYQQALGQGPQFIFQYYREEENGRGNFPPRFSGLQFPNYSSELNVNALELDDSALYLCASSPAGGNEQFFGPGTRLTVL.